The 9 T cell receptor beta chains listed next were all sequenced from one sample in a study of Ad26.COV2.S vaccination and SARS-CoV-2 variants. Produced via immunoSEQ multiplex PCR; TCRdb's table is partial and in-frame only. This repertoire shows approximately 460,000 clones, roughly nine tenths found once; its top ten account for over 1.5%. This sample's treatment: roughly 19 received Ad26.COV2.S at low or high dose, single or two shots; roughly five received placebo; per-sample allocation not given. Vaccine and placebo recipients were sampled on day 63 after the first injection. Sample: peripheral blood, taken in a trial of Ad26.COV2.S vaccine versus placebo. Every receptor here comes from a person between 18 and 65 years old who received the Ad26.COV2.S COVID-19 vaccine or a placebo.

The V gene is TRBV19, the J gene TRBJ2-7; tentative D call: TRBD2 (5 bases). The CDR3 is 16 residues long. V lost 0 bases and J 0 bases, leaving 12 bases between the germline ends. Germline CDR1 and CDR2: LNHDA and SQIVND (reference sequence). CDR3 protein: CASSIDPRGSSYEQYF. The CDR3 nucleotides are TGTGCCAGTAGTATAGATCCGCGAGGGAGCTCCTACGAGCAGTACTTC. The full variable domain, its missing parts supplied by reference TRBV19 and TRBJ2-7, is DGGITQSPKYLFRKEGQNVTLSCEQNLNHDAMYWYRQDPGQGLRLIYYSQIVNDFQKGDIAEGYSVSREKKESFPLTVTSAQKNPTAFYLCASSIDPRGSSYEQYFGPGTRLTVT.

The chain is built from TRBV5-1 and TRBJ2-5; 8 bases match TRBD1. In germline, CDR1 is SGHRS, CDR2 YFSETQ. With V trimmed by 1 base and J by 5 bases, 4 bases remained unmatched. The CDR3 consists of 14 residues. CDR3 residues: CASSLQGAEETQYF. CDR3 coding DNA: TGCGCCAGCAGCTTGCAGGGGGCTGAGGAGACCCAGTACTTC. The variable domain in full, completed from reference TRBV5-1 and TRBJ2-5, reads KAGVTQTPRYLIKTRGQQVTLSCSPISGHRSVSWYQQTPGQGLQFLFEYFSETQRNKGNFPGRFSGRQFSNSRSEMNVSTLELGDSALYLCASSLQGAEETQYFGPGTRLLVL.

Of note for this clone: One end of the junction is discordant with germline, which a read error may explain. V and J are TRBV7-7 and TRBJ2-1, with 9 bases identical to TRBD2. There are 15 residues in the CDR3. CDR1 SSHAT and CDR2 FNYEAQ come from the germline V gene (reference sequence). The CDR3 region has the DNA TGTGCTAGCAGCTTAGGGACTAGCCCAAACAATGAGCAGTTCTTC. Protein product: CASSLGTSPNNEQFF. Full variable domain (missing parts from reference TRBV7-7 and TRBJ2-1): GAGVSQSPRYKVTKRGQDVTLRCDPISSHATLYWYQQALGQGPEFLTYFNYEAQPDKSGLPSDRFSAERPEGSISTLTIQRTEQRDSAMYRCASSLGTSPNNEQFFGPGTRLTVL.

This sequence joins TRBV6-5 and TRBJ1-1; possibly TRBD1 for D (5 bases). The ends were cut back, 9 bases at V and 1 base at J, with 18 bases in the middle. Germline CDR1 reads MNHEY; CDR2 reads SVGAGI. The CDR3 spans 15 residues. The CDR3 here is CASKISGTGNTEAFF. CDR3 in DNA: TGTGCCAGTAAGATATCAGGGACGGGGAACACTGAAGCTTTCTTT.

The rearrangement links TRBV4-2 to TRBJ2-3; 12 bases are a match to TRBD2. The V gene's germline CDR1 is LGHNA and CDR2 YNFKEQ. The V and J ends lost 4 bases and 0 bases, in that order; junction bases with no gene match: 2. This CDR3 is 16 amino acids long. In DNA form, the CDR3 reads TGTGCCAGCAGCCGGACTAGCGGGGCTAGCACAGATACGCAGTATTTT. It yields the protein CASSRTSGASTDTQYF.

The table lists this clone with a count of one. This chain links TRBV28 with TRBJ2-7; the match to TRBD2 covers 13 bases. Trimming at V came to 2 bases and at J to 4 bases, leaving 5 bases not matched to a gene. CDR3 size: 16 residues. Germline V gene lookup returns CDR1 MDHEN and CDR2 SYDVKM. For the CDR3, the DNA is TGTGCCAGCAGTTTAACGCTACTAGCGGGAGGGTACGAGCAGTACTTC. Amino acid sequence: CASSLTLLAGGYEQYF.

The chain carries TRBV5-1 and TRBJ2-3; 9 bases align to TRBD2. The CDR3 totals 16 residues. Germline trimming cut 4 bases from V and 0 bases from J; bases unmatched to any gene: 6. Germline V lookup: CDR1 SGHRS, CDR2 YFSETQ. CDR3 sequence reads: CASSKLSGRSTDTQYF. The CDR3 nucleotides read TGCGCCAGCAGCAAACTTAGCGGGAGAAGCACAGATACGCAGTATTTT.

Only one count was recorded for this clone. The chain employs TRBV3-1 (or the pseudogene TRBV3-2) and TRBJ1-6, with D maybe TRBD1 (6 bases). Germline CDR1 LGHDT, CDR2 YNNKEL (reference sequence). The CDR3 has 13 residues. V gave up 3 bases and J gave up 10 bases, with 10 bases separating them. This CDR3 is CASSQTDRSPLHF. As DNA, the CDR3 is TGTGCCAGCAGCCAGACCGACAGGTCACCCCTCCACTTT.

The rearrangement uses TRBV7-2 and TRBJ1-5, with a tentative D call TRBD1 (5 bases). With 5 bases removed from V and 6 bases from J, the gap between germline ends came to 14 bases. The CDR3 extends over 14 amino acids. Per germline, CDR1 SGHTA and CDR2 FQGNSA. DNA for the CDR3: TGTGCCAGCAGCCCCGGACAAGGTCGTCAGCCCCAGCATTTT. This codes for CASSPGQGRQPQHF.